The rows below give T cell receptor beta chains drawn from one sample of a study of radiotherapy plus CTLA-4 blockade in lung cancer. Only in-frame clones appear in the TCRdb table, and some are missing; sequencing was by immunoSEQ multiplex PCR. Seen here are tens of thousands of clones, over 55% observed once, and the top ten hold 18%. The material sequenced was peripheral blood, taken from a patient treated with radiotherapy plus ipilimumab. The source is a human donor with non-small cell lung cancer who had a partial response to radiotherapy plus ipilimumab. The CDR3 runs from the conserved cysteine through the conserved F or W. The order of the fields is CDR3 protein, V gene, clone size, J gene, D gene. A D gene is named only where the DNA matches it firmly. Only some rows state a clone size, as once, few, many or a class for expanded clones.

CDR3: CAIGLAGSHEQFF; V: TRBV5-4; size: NA; J: TRBJ2-1; D: TRBD2
CDR3: CASSRTVSSGNTIYF; V: TRBV2; size: few; J: TRBJ1-3; D: NA
CDR3: CASSPGTPGGETQYF; V: TRBV7-9; size: NA; J: TRBJ2-5; D: NA
CDR3: CARTRDTSGNTIYF; V: TRBV10-1; size: NA; J: TRBJ1-3; D: NA
CDR3: CASRVSTSGRGMNNEQFF; V: TRBV2; size: few; J: TRBJ2-1; D: TRBD2
CDR3: CASSQDTGRGEQFF; V: TRBV4-3; size: NA; J: TRBJ2-1; D: NA
CDR3: CASSFTGGWYEQYF; V: TRBV11-2; size: NA; J: TRBJ2-7; D: TRBD1
CDR3: CASSSGGSRYGYTF; V: TRBV9; size: NA; J: TRBJ1-2; D: TRBD1
CDR3: CAWSGDGGRVANIQYF; V: TRBV30; size: NA; J: TRBJ2-4; D: TRBD2
CDR3: CASSYRNSGGTDTQYF; V: TRBV6-6; size: few; J: TRBJ2-3; D: TRBD2
CDR3: CASSWNTGTTNEKLFF; V: TRBV5-1; size: NA; J: TRBJ1-4; D: NA
CDR3: CARSLVMATVEPFEQFF; V: TRBV5-3; size: few; J: TRBJ2-1; D: NA
CDR3: CASSLDTRSGYTF; V: TRBV5-1; size: NA; J: TRBJ1-2; D: NA
CDR3: CALGRVVGNTIYF; V: TRBV30; size: NA; J: TRBJ1-3; D: NA
CDR3: CASSLDLNGELFF; V: TRBV13; size: NA; J: TRBJ2-2; D: NA
CDR3: CASSVQERNEQFF; V: TRBV2; size: few; J: TRBJ2-1; D: NA
CDR3: CATPGQGTLGYTF; V: TRBV5-8; size: NA; J: TRBJ1-2; D: TRBD1
CDR3: CASSIDQEGGKVSQPQHF; V: TRBV19; size: NA; J: TRBJ1-5; D: TRBD1
CDR3: CASSFRAGKNTEAFF; V: TRBV5-4; size: few; J: TRBJ1-1; D: NA
CDR3: CAWGTGSNQPQHF; V: TRBV30; size: NA; J: TRBJ1-5; D: NA
CDR3: CASSLETGSVFLAGELFF; V: TRBV7-8; size: NA; J: TRBJ2-2; D: NA
CDR3: CASSEDSSYEQYF; V: TRBV2; size: NA; J: TRBJ2-7; D: NA
CDR3: CASSRGISTDTQYF; V: TRBV11-3; size: NA; J: TRBJ2-3; D: TRBD1
CDR3: CASSDRDRGSPSYEQYF; V: TRBV21-1; size: few; J: TRBJ2-7; D: NA
CDR3: CASSQGGTSGRANEQFF; V: TRBV4-1; size: NA; J: TRBJ2-1; D: TRBD2
CDR3: CASSQGPGELFF; V: TRBV6-5; size: NA; J: TRBJ2-2; D: NA
CDR3: CAISDSYDEQYF; V: TRBV10-3; size: NA; J: TRBJ2-7; D: NA
CDR3: CASSLEGEHYSRAFF; V: TRBV5-1; size: NA; J: TRBJ1-1; D: NA
CDR3: CSVIREHGYTF; V: TRBV29-1; size: NA; J: TRBJ1-2; D: NA
CDR3: CASSYWGDSTYGYTF; V: TRBV6-5; size: NA; J: TRBJ1-2; D: NA
CDR3: CASRFTRGAEAFF; V: TRBV6-5; size: once; J: TRBJ1-1; D: NA
CDR3: CASSSGTGTYGYTF; V: TRBV27; size: NA; J: TRBJ1-2; D: TRBD1
CDR3: CASSQTALNEKLFF; V: TRBV4-2; size: few; J: TRBJ1-4; D: NA
CDR3: CASSGGTGGNTEAFF; V: TRBV5-1; size: NA; J: TRBJ1-1; D: TRBD1
CDR3: CATREAPYNEQFF; V: TRBV19; size: NA; J: TRBJ2-1; D: NA
CDR3: CASSLRGLRNTGELFF; V: TRBV7-9; size: NA; J: TRBJ2-2; D: NA
CDR3: CASSQKSGGQGIIAEAFF; V: TRBV23-1; size: NA; J: TRBJ1-1; D: NA
CDR3: CASSYGSGSSYEQYF; V: TRBV6-5; size: once; J: TRBJ2-7; D: TRBD2
CDR3: CASSYQGNYNEQFF; V: TRBV6-1; size: few; J: TRBJ2-1; D: NA
CDR3: CASSRDRLNTEAFF; V: TRBV7-2; size: NA; J: TRBJ1-1; D: TRBD1
CDR3: CAIIGSGAFRTQYF; V: TRBV10-3; size: NA; J: TRBJ2-5; D: TRBD2
CDR3: CTSSLGVTGHTGELFF; V: TRBV11-2; size: NA; J: TRBJ2-2; D: TRBD1